Here is one TCR beta chain with its context. This sample was taken from a study of blood T cell repertoires in COVID-19. Study as a whole: Acute-phase and convalescent COVID-19 samples originated in the United States, Italy and Spain. Sources were T cells, B-cell-depleted T cells, or PBMCs; the material itself was cDNA or gDNA.

Only in-frame clones appear in the TCRdb table, and some are missing; sequencing was by immunoSEQ multiplex PCR. The profile shows about 73,000 clones, 82% of them singletons. The material sequenced was peripheral blood. The receptor's source is a woman aged 55-75 years with acute or convalescent COVID-19.

CDR3 protein: CASSPFDRAPWEATDTQYF. In DNA, the CDR3 is TGTGCCAGCAGCCCGTTCGACAGGGCGCCGTGGGAAGCCACAGATACGCAGTATTTT. The rearrangement links TRBV7-3 to TRBJ2-3; 7 bases match TRBD1. Germline values: CDR1 SGHTA, CDR2 FQGTGA. The V segment lost 5 bases and the J segment 2 bases; nucleotides outside the gene matches: 19. CDR3 length: 19 amino acids.